The rows below give T cell receptor beta chains drawn from one sample of a study of CXCR3-negative and CXCR3-positive naive CD8 T cells. TCRdb reanalyzed the 5' RACE reads, giving one entry per CDR3 protein sequence and no DNA. This sample carries roughly 100,000 distinct CDR3 sequences, with 0.38% going to the ten biggest clones. Sequencing was done on a sample of naive CXCR3+ CD8+ T cells from blood. The origin of the receptors is a human donor in good health. Some clones in this sample may be carry-over from other donors' samples. Each CDR3 is given with its conserved first and last residue.

CDR3 protein	V gene	J gene
CASLPVAGHYGYTF	TRBV18	TRBJ1-2
CSARDQVTKGYEHYF	TRBV20-1	TRBJ2-7
CAISDFGDEQFF	TRBV10-3	TRBJ2-1
CSARFRFQETQYF	TRBV20-1	TRBJ2-5
CASSWDGSSGNTIYF	TRBV7-9	TRBJ1-3
CASSQISGRGNYTQYF	TRBV23-1	TRBJ2-3
CASSWESTDYEQYF	TRBV28	TRBJ2-7
CASSIVLDNTGELFF	TRBV19	TRBJ2-2
CSAYPRQDSTDTQYF	TRBV20-1	TRBJ2-3
CASSRLKIYEQYF	TRBV21-1	TRBJ2-7
CASGPDRGNSIGELFF	TRBV12-5	TRBJ2-2
CASSPAADELGF	TRBV11-2	TRBJ2-5
CASSGQGMRDTEAFF	TRBV10-1	TRBJ1-1
CSVFPAGLAGSSDTQYF	TRBV29-1	TRBJ2-3
CASSEGLAGSYQETQYF	TRBV6-5	TRBJ2-5
CSAATSGSYEQYF	TRBV20-1	TRBJ2-7
CSATPGLGNEQFF	TRBV29-1	TRBJ2-1